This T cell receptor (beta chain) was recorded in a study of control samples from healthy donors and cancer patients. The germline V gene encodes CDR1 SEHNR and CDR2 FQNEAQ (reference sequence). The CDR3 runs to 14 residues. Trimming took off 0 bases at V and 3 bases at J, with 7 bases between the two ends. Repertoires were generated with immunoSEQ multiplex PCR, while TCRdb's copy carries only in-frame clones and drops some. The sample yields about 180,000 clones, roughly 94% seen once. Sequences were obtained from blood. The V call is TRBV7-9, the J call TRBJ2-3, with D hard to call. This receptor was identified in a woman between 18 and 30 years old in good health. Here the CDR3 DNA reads TGTGCCAGCAGCTTAGCGTCGATAACAGATACGCAGTATTTT. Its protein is CASSLASITDTQYF.